This is a list of T cell receptor beta chains from one sample in a study of blood T cells in healthy people across ages. TCRdb fed the 5' RACE reads into MiXCR, producing one record per CDR3 protein. The table lists 800,000 to 900,000 distinct CDR3 sequences, 62% of them singletons. Sequenced material: blood. Receptors originate from a man aged 25-45 years in good health. The CDR3 runs from the conserved cysteine through the conserved F or W. A D gene is named only where the DNA matches it firmly. Not all rows give a size; the values are once, few, many and, for expanded clones, a class.

TRBJ2-1 | TRBD2 | . | TRBV30 | TGTGCCCTCCAAGCGGGGAGCTCCTACAATGAGCAGTTCTTC | CALQAGSSYNEQFF
TRBJ1-4 | . | once | TRBV10-3 | TGTGCCATCAGTGACCCCCTGGCGGGTAATGAAAAACTGTTTTTT | CAISDPLAGNEKLFF
TRBJ1-5 | . | . | TRBV12-3/TRBV12-4 | TGTGCCAGCAGTCTTGGGCAGTCCCAGCATTTT | CASSLGQSQHF
TRBJ1-4 | TRBD1 | once | TRBV29-1 | TGCAGCGTTGTTCCTCAGGGGGATAATGAAAAACTGTTTTTT | CSVVPQGDNEKLFF
TRBJ1-4 | TRBD1 | . | TRBV5-4 | TGTGCCAGCAGCCGCCAGGGACAGCTGAATGAAAAACTGTTTTTT | CASSRQGQLNEKLFF
TRBJ2-3 | . | . | TRBV29-1 | TGCAGCGTTGACCTTGCTAGGGCGGGCACAGACACGCAGTATTTT | CSVDLARAGTDTQYF
TRBJ2-5 | TRBD2 | . | TRBV10-3 | TGTGCCATCCGGGCTAGCGGGGCCCAAGAGACCCAGTACTTC | CAIRASGAQETQYF
TRBJ1-1 | . | . | TRBV15 | TGTGCCACCAGCAGAGATAGACAGTACAGCCTCCACACTGAAGCTTTCTTT | CATSRDRQYSLHTEAFF
TRBJ1-5 | TRBD1 | . | TRBV3-1 | TGTGCCAGCAGCCAAGATTTGGCAGGGGGACAGCCCCAGCATTTT | CASSQDLAGGQPQHF
TRBJ2-3 | . | . | TRBV12-3/TRBV12-4 | TGTGCCAGCAGTTTAACGGGAAGAGTCACCGCAGATACGCAGTATTTT | CASSLTGRVTADTQYF
TRBJ2-1 | TRBD1 | once | TRBV27 | TGTGCCAGCAAGACAGGGTGGATTGGCGAGCAGTTCTTC | CASKTGWIGEQFF
TRBJ2-7 | . | . | TRBV9 | TGTGCCAGCAGCGTAGGGGGGGGCGGGACGGACTCCTACGAGCAGTACTTC | CASSVGGGGTDSYEQYF
TRBJ2-1 | TRBD1 | . | TRBV27 | TGTGCCAGCAGTTTATCGGGTAGGACAGGGGGCAATGAGCAGTTCTTC | CASSLSGRTGGNEQFF
TRBJ2-5 | TRBD2 | . | TRBV27 | TGTGCCAGTTCAGCCTTAGGACTAGCGGTACGAGGAGAGACCCAGTACTTC | CASSALGLAVRGETQYF
TRBJ2-7 | TRBD2 | . | TRBV6-5 | TGTGCCAGCAGTTACGTGGGCGGGGGGTCCTACGAGCAGTACTTC | CASSYVGGGSYEQYF
TRBJ2-3 | TRBD2 | . | TRBV11-3 | TGTGCCAGCAGCTCCTCTAGCGGGATTAGCACAGATACGCAGTATTTT | CASSSSSGISTDTQYF
TRBJ2-2 | . | . | TRBV20-1 | TGCATTGTGTTGGCGAACACCGGGGAGCTGTTTTTT | CIVLANTGELFF
TRBJ2-3 | TRBD2 | few | TRBV28 | TGTGCCAGCAGTTTTATAGCGGGGGGAACAGATACGCAGTATTTT | CASSFIAGGTDTQYF
TRBJ2-3 | TRBD1 | once | TRBV7-9 | TGTGCCAGCAGCTCCGACAGGGCCATCACAGATACGCAGTATTTT | CASSSDRAITDTQYF
TRBJ1-5 | . | . | TRBV7-9 | TGTGCCAGCAGCTCAGGGGAGTGGGGCAATCAGCCCCAGCATTTT | CASSSGEWGNQPQHF
TRBJ1-6 | . | . | TRBV20-1 | TGCAGTGCTACTAGGTCATCCTATAATTCACCCCTCCACTTT | CSATRSSYNSPLHF
TRBJ2-5 | TRBD1 | few | TRBV10-3 | TGTGCCATCAGTGGGCCAGGACAGGGTGAGGAGACCCAGTACTTC | CAISGPGQGEETQYF
TRBJ1-4 | . | . | TRBV15 | TGTGCCACCAGCAGAGATAAGGGAGGCAAACTGTTTTTT | CATSRDKGGKLFF
TRBJ2-5 | . | . | TRBV20-1 | TGCAGTGCTGGGAGGGGGGCCCAGGAGACCCAGTACTTC | CSAGRGAQETQYF
TRBJ1-2 | . | . | TRBV28 | TGTGCCAGCAGGTGGGCTGACAGGTCAAACTATGGCTACACCTTC | CASRWADRSNYGYTF
TRBJ2-3 | TRBD1 | . | TRBV2 | TGTGCCAGCAGTGGGAACCGGGACAGTCCTCTCCCTAGCACAGATACGCAGTATTTT | CASSGNRDSPLPSTDTQYF
TRBJ2-1 | TRBD1 | once | TRBV4-3 | TGCGCCAGCAGCCCCCTTGGACAGGGAAGGCAGTTCTTC | CASSPLGQGRQFF
TRBJ2-5 | TRBD1 | . | TRBV28 | TGTGCCAGCAGTCGATTAGGAGGACAGGGCGGGTACTTC | CASSRLGGQGGYF
TRBJ1-1 | . | . | TRBV7-2 | TGTGCCAGCAGCTTTTCTACAGGGTCCGAAGCTTTCTTT | CASSFSTGSEAFF
TRBJ2-1 | TRBD1 | . | TRBV20-1 | TGCAGTGCCGACGACAGGGGCAATGAGCAGTTCTTC | CSADDRGNEQFF
TRBJ2-3 | . | . | TRBV7-2 | TGTGCCAGCTTGAGGGCGGGGATCACAGATACGCAGTATTTT | CASLRAGITDTQYF
TRBJ2-7 | . | . | TRBV7-2 | TGTGCCAGCAGCTTAGCGCTTCGGGGAGGCGAGCAGTACTTC | CASSLALRGGEQYF
TRBJ2-7 | . | . | TRBV13 | TGTGCCAGCAGCCTACGAATGGACGAGCAGTACTTC | CASSLRMDEQYF
TRBJ1-4 | . | . | TRBV4-1 | TGCGCCAGCAGCCAGCATCTGGCGGGGGGCACCGGGGAAAAACTGTTTTTT | CASSQHLAGGTGEKLFF
TRBJ2-3 | . | few | TRBV7-2 | TGTGCCAGCAGCTTAGAATCGGAACGAACAGATACGCAGTATTTT | CASSLESERTDTQYF
TRBJ2-3 | . | . | TRBV4-1 | TGCGCCAGCAGCCAAGAAAGGAGGGGCACAGATACGCAGTATTTT | CASSQERRGTDTQYF
TRBJ1-4 | TRBD1 | . | TRBV7-2 | TGTGCCAGCAGCTTATCCGGGACAGGGGGCGGGAAACTGTTTTTT | CASSLSGTGGGKLFF
TRBJ2-7 | . | . | TRBV7-2 | TGTGCCAGCAGCAGACAGAGGGGACGGCACTCCTACGAGCAGTACTTC | CASSRQRGRHSYEQYF
TRBJ2-1 | TRBD2 | . | TRBV12-3/TRBV12-4 | TGTGCCAGCCGCGGAGGGGCTAGCGGGGGAACAGCGACATCGTTCTTC | CASRGGASGGTATSFF
TRBJ2-4 | . | . | TRBV10-3 | TGTGCCATCAGCCAGAGGGGGGTCCTCTTAGCCAAAAACATTCAGTACTTC | CAISQRGVLLAKNIQYF
TRBJ2-5 | TRBD1 | . | TRBV29-1 | TGCAGCGTTCGTACGACAGGGCCCCCCCAAGAGACCCAGTACTTC | CSVRTTGPPQETQYF
TRBJ2-5 | . | few | TRBV20-1 | TGCAGTGCTAGAGATCTCGGGGAGACCCAGTACTTC | CSARDLGETQYF
TRBJ2-3 | . | few | TRBV15 | TGTGCCACCAGCCGGACGGGCAGGGTGAGCACAGATACGCAGTATTTT | CATSRTGRVSTDTQYF
TRBJ2-1 | . | . | TRBV6-5 | TGTGCCAGCACCCCTAATTCTTACTCCTACAATGAGCAGTTCTTC | CASTPNSYSYNEQFF
TRBJ1-2 | TRBD1 | . | TRBV15 | TGTGCCACCAGCAGGGCCCCCGGACAGGGAGGGTTCTTGGGCTATGGCTACACCTTC | CATSRAPGQGGFLGYGYTF
TRBJ2-3 | . | . | TRBV9 | TGTGCCAGCAGCGTTAGTGCGGATACGCAGTATTTT | CASSVSADTQYF
TRBJ2-1 | TRBD1 | . | TRBV2 | TGTGCCAGCAGAACGGACAGGGGAGAGTTCTTC | CASRTDRGEFF
TRBJ2-3 | . | . | TRBV6-6 | TGTGCCAGCTTTCCGACCAGGTCAACAGATACGCAGTATTTT | CASFPTRSTDTQYF
TRBJ2-4 | TRBD2 | . | TRBV13 | TGTGCCAGCAGCGCCCCAGGGACTAGCCATCAGCAGTACTTC | CASSAPGTSHQQYF
TRBJ2-5 | TRBD1 | once | TRBV6-2/TRBV6-3 | TGTGCCAGCAGACCGACAGGGTTTGTGGAGACCCAGTACTTC | CASRPTGFVETQYF
TRBJ1-2 | . | . | TRBV12-3/TRBV12-4 | TGTGCCAGCAGTTTAAAGTTAGGGGTCCCTCCCTATGGCTACACCTTC | CASSLKLGVPPYGYTF
TRBJ2-4 | . | few | TRBV7-2 | TGTGCCAGCAGCCCCTTTTGGGGGCAACAAAACATTCAGTACTTC | CASSPFWGQQNIQYF
TRBJ2-5 | . | . | TRBV30 | TGTGCCTGTTACATCCCCGCCGGGGGCCGGGGTGACGAGACCCAGTACTTC | CACYIPAGGRGDETQYF
TRBJ1-4 | . | . | TRBV12-3/TRBV12-4 | TGTGCCAGCAGTTTGGGCTACCTCCGGGAAAAACTGTTTTTT | CASSLGYLREKLFF
TRBJ2-3 | . | . | TRBV20-1 | TGCAGTGCTACCCGATCTAGCACAGATACGCAGTATTTT | CSATRSSTDTQYF
TRBJ2-7 | TRBD1 | . | TRBV3-1 | TGTGCCAGCAGCCAAGATTTTATAGGACAGGATGTCTCCTACGAGCAGTACTTC | CASSQDFIGQDVSYEQYF